A single sample is the source of the 22 T cell receptor beta chains below, sequenced in a study of CD8 T cells in Susac syndrome. With random hexamers, reverse transcription was performed on about 0.5 to 1 ug of RNA. In TCRdb, the immunoSEQ multiplex PCR reads were re-called with MiXCR into one record per CDR3 protein. There are roughly 180,000 distinct CDR3 sequences in the sample; less than 95% occur only once, and over 0.08% lies in the top ten. Sample: CD4+ T cells from PBMCs. The receptors here all came from a human donor in good health.

The rearrangement links TRBV16 to TRBJ2-3, with D maybe TRBD2 (5 bases). CDR1 is KGHSY and CDR2 is FQNENV in the germline V gene. CDR3 length equals 14 residues. Trimming took 0 bases from V and 5 from J, leaving 9 bases between them. The CDR3, as DNA: TGTGCCAGCAGCCAATCGACAAGCGGAGATACGCAGTATTTT. It codes for CASSQSTSGDTQYF.

The CDR3 nucleotides read TGTGCCAGCAGGGGGACAGGAAACACCATATATTTT. The encoded protein is CASRGTGNTIYF. The rearrangement joins TRBV12-3 or TRBV12-4 to TRBJ1-3; maybe TRBD1 (6 bases). The CDR3 is made up of 12 amino acids. V lost 6 bases and J lost 4, with 7 bases in between.

The chain's CDR3 is CSVGMEASYEQYF. The CDR3 DNA sequence: TGCAGTGTAGGTATGGAGGCCTCCTACGAGCAGTACTTC. This sequence joins TRBV20-1 and TRBJ2-7; possibly TRBD2 for D (5 bases). Trimming left V 7 bases short and J 0 bases short, with 13 bases between. The CDR3 runs 13 residues. CDR1 and CDR2 from the germline V gene are DFQATT and SNEGSKA (reference sequence).

The chain is built from TRBV20-1 and TRBJ2-7, with D possibly being TRBD1 or TRBD2 (5 bases each). V lost 2 bases, J lost 7 bases, and 18 bases lay in between. This CDR3 contains 14 residues. CDR1 is DFQATT and CDR2 is SNEGSKA in the germline V gene (reference sequence). CDR3 sequence reads: CSARPMRGRWEQYF. Written as DNA, the CDR3 is TGCAGTGCTAGACCGATGAGGGGAAGGTGGGAGCAGTACTTC.

V and J are TRBV11-1 and TRBJ1-1, with unresolved D. CDR1 SGHAT and CDR2 FQDESV come from the germline V gene (reference sequence). CDR3 length: 13 amino acids. V shed 2 bases and J shed 5 bases, with 9 bases lying between them. Written as DNA, the CDR3 is TGTGCCAGCAGCTTAAAGGGCCGGACTGAAGCTTTCTTT. Its protein product is CASSLKGRTEAFF.

The CDR3 DNA reads TGTGCCAGCAGTTTGGGGGGGGACTATGGCTACACCTTC. It encodes CASSLGGDYGYTF. The rearrangement uses TRBV12-3 or TRBV12-4 and TRBJ1-2; tentatively, D is TRBD1 (5 bases). V lost 3 bases and J 3 bases, leaving 8 bases between the germline ends. There are 13 residues in the CDR3.

The V gene is TRBV29-1, the J gene TRBJ1-1, with D tentatively TRBD1 (6 bases). Trimming took off 5 bases at V and 3 bases at J, with 13 bases between the two ends. CDR1 and CDR2 from the germline V gene are SQVTM and ANQGSEA. The CDR3 covers 13 residues. In nucleotides, the CDR3 is TGCAGCGTTAACAGGGAGAGGGACACTGAAGCTTTCTTT. Protein: CSVNRERDTEAFF.

The chain recombines TRBV29-1 with TRBJ1-2, with unresolved D. Trimming stripped 0 bases from V and 8 bases from J, with 16 bases between. The CDR3 spans 14 residues. The germline gives CDR1 SQVTM, CDR2 ANQGSEA. The CDR3 spells CSVEDQEEVVGYTF. Written as DNA, the CDR3 is TGCAGCGTTGAAGATCAAGAGGAGGTTGTAGGCTACACCTTC.

V and J are TRBV27 and TRBJ2-5, with D hard to call. V was clipped by 4 bases and J by 5 bases, with 8 bases between them. This CDR3 region has 12 residues. Germline V gene data show CDR1 as MNHEY and CDR2 as SMNVEV (reference sequence). This chain's CDR3 is CASSSPKETQYF. The DNA of the CDR3 is TGTGCCAGCAGTTCACCCAAGGAGACCCAGTACTTC.

The CDR3 DNA reads TGCAGCGTCGAGCGGATCGGGAAGACCCAGTACTTC. Amino acids: CSVERIGKTQYF. This chain uses TRBV29-1 with TRBJ2-5, with D perhaps TRBD2 (5 bases). V was shortened by 6 bases and J by 6 bases, with 14 bases between the two germline ends. Germline-derived CDR1 and CDR2 are SQVTM and ANQGSEA. This CDR3 comprises 12 residues. Full variable domain (missing parts from reference TRBV29-1 and TRBJ2-5): SAVISQKPSRDICQRGTSLTIQCQVDSQVTMMFWYRQQPGQSLTLIATANQGSEATYESGFVIDKFPISRPNLTFSTLTVSNMSPEDSSIYLCSVERIGKTQYFGPGTRLLVL.

The rearrangement links TRBV7-9 to TRBJ2-1, with 13 bases matching TRBD2. The germline CDR1 and CDR2 sequences are SEHNR and FQNEAQ (reference sequence). The CDR3 is 16 residues long. V gave up 5 bases and J gave up 8 bases; unmatched junction bases: 9. CDR3 coding DNA: TGTGCCAGCAGCCTCTTACTAGCGGGAGGGCCCCATGAGCAGTTCTTC. Amino acid sequence: CASSLLLAGGPHEQFF.

The rearrangement uses TRBV6-5 and TRBJ2-7; D is unclear. CDR1 is MNHEY, CDR2 SVGAGI, per germline. The germline V and J ends were trimmed by 3 bases and 0 bases, with 6 bases remaining between them. This CDR3 is built from 13 residues. The CDR3, as DNA: TGTGCCAGCAGTTATTACGGCTCCTACGAGCAGTACTTC. Residues: CASSYYGSYEQYF.

The chain carries TRBV5-4 and TRBJ2-1, with 9 bases that match TRBD1. Germline V gene sequence: CDR1 SGHNT, CDR2 YYREEE (reference sequence). This CDR3 is built from 14 residues. The J segment lost 9 bases and the V segment lost 3 bases, leaving 7 bases of the junction unmatched. The CDR3 spells CASSSPGQGGEQFF. In DNA form, the CDR3 reads TGTGCCAGCAGCTCGCCGGGACAGGGAGGTGAGCAGTTCTTC.

The genes are TRBV24-1 and TRBJ2-4; weak D call: TRBD2 (5 bases). The germline CDR1 and CDR2 sequences are KGHDR and SFDVKD. This CDR3 contains 13 residues. Trimming removed 2 bases at V and 9 bases at J, with 10 bases between. This CDR3 is CATSDSNAGIQYF. The CDR3 DNA is TGTGCCACCAGTGATTCGAATGCGGGCATTCAGTACTTC.

The V gene is TRBV12-3 or TRBV12-4, the J gene TRBJ2-7; unclear D gene. This CDR3 has 13 amino acids. V lost 1 base and J lost 6, with 10 bases in between. The CDR3 sequence is CASSLGLGSEQYF. CDR3 DNA sequence: TGTGCCAGCAGTTTAGGGCTGGGAAGCGAGCAGTACTTC.

The chain links TRBV21-1 to TRBJ2-7; TRBD1 was called by the table and not checked on the DNA. TRBV21-1 is a recognized pseudogene. The CDR3 extends over 15 amino acids. CDR3 sequence (DNA): TGTGCCAGCACCCGGAACAGGATCAACCCCTACGAGCAGTACTTC. Its translation is CASTRNRINPYEQYF.

The chain couples TRBV9 to TRBJ2-7, with 7 bases fitting TRBD1. The CDR3 totals 15 residues. Trimming removed 0 bases from V and 0 bases from J; junction bases left unmatched: 3. CDR1 and CDR2 (germline): SGDLS, YYNGEE. CDR3 amino acids: CASSVGDRYSYEQYF. The CDR3 DNA sequence: TGTGCCAGCAGCGTAGGGGACAGATACTCCTACGAGCAGTACTTC.

V usage is TRBV29-1 and J usage is TRBJ2-3; 8 bases map to TRBD2. Germline V gene sequence: CDR1 SQVTM, CDR2 ANQGSEA. The CDR3 covers 19 residues. V trimming: 0 bases; J trimming: 1 base; junction bases outside the gene matches: 15. The CDR3 sequence is CSVEEAGTRGRLRTDTQYF. Here the CDR3 DNA reads TGCAGCGTTGAAGAGGCCGGGACTAGGGGTAGACTTCGCACAGATACGCAGTATTTT.

Only one count was recorded for this clonotype. V gene TRBV18 combines with J gene TRBJ2-1, with a weak D call TRBD2 (6 bases). Germline V gene data show CDR1 as KGHSH and CDR2 as LQKENI. The CDR3 is 13 amino acids. The V gene lost 0 bases and the J gene lost 10 bases, with 10 bases spanning the gap. This CDR3 is CASSPPGGTEQFF. CDR3 DNA: TGTGCCAGCTCACCACCGGGGGGAACGGAGCAGTTCTTC.

J is TRBJ1-5 and V is TRBV15, with D perhaps TRBD1 (5 bases). The CDR3 consists of 13 residues. Trimming took 8 bases from V and 0 from J, leaving 8 bases between them. Germline CDR1 reads LNHNV; CDR2 reads YYDKDF (reference sequence). The CDR3 loop reads CATRGLSNQPQHF. The CDR3, as DNA: TGTGCCACCCGGGGCCTTAGCAATCAGCCCCAGCATTTT.

This chain uses TRBV28 with TRBJ2-6; 7 positions match TRBD1. In germline, CDR1 is MDHEN, CDR2 SYDVKM. V lost 8 bases to trimming and J lost 0 bases; unmatched junction nucleotides: 10. The CDR3 totals 17 residues. CDR3: CASGWDSQYSGANVLTF. The CDR3, as DNA: TGTGCCAGCGGATGGGACAGTCAATACTCTGGGGCCAACGTCCTGACTTTC. The full variable domain, its missing parts supplied by reference TRBV28 and TRBJ2-6, is DVKVTQSSRYLVKRTGEKVFLECVQDMDHENMFWYRQDPGLGLRLIYFSYDVKMKEKGDIPEGYSVSREKKERFSLILESASTNQTSMYLCASGWDSQYSGANVLTFGAGSRLTVL.

V and J are TRBV19 and TRBJ2-1; possibly TRBD2 for D (7 bases). The germline V and J ends were trimmed by 4 bases and 8 bases, with 18 bases remaining between them. Germline V gives CDR1 LNHDA, CDR2 SQIVND (reference sequence). This CDR3 has 15 amino acids. The DNA of the CDR3 is TGTGCCAGTAGTAGCGGGAGACACGGGGGCTATGAGCAGTTCTTC. Encoded protein: CASSSGRHGGYEQFF.